A single sample is the source of the 20 T cell receptor beta chains below, sequenced in a study of blood T cells in healthy people across ages (dated by TCRdb to 2013 to 2016). The library was prepared using 5' RACE. Sequencing was carried out with an Illumina HiSeq 2500. A second PCR of roughly 6 to 11 cycles was run with a J-beta primer mix and a sample-barcoded 5' primer. TCRdb passed the public sequencing reads through fastp at Q25 and MiXCR, retaining productive beta sequences. Each CDR3 protein gets just one entry, which takes the most common genes and DNA from the rows behind it. This sample has roughly 700,000 distinct CDR3 sequences in its table, and 20% to 25% of those were observed once. The ten largest clones capture roughly 9% of the sample. These data also featured in a second study, about T cells of mothers and their children.

Source material: blood. These receptors all come from a boy aged 5-17 years in good health.

The V call is TRBV5-1, the J call TRBJ2-1; 8 nucleotides align to TRBD1. This CDR3 region has 15 residues. Per the germline V gene, CDR1 is SGHRS and CDR2 is YFSETQ. Trimming cost V 0 bases and J 8 bases; bases outside gene matches: 7. DNA of the CDR3: TGCGCCAGCAGCTTGGGGGACAGGCAACGGGATGAGCAGTTCTTC. It specifies CASSLGDRQRDEQFF.

The sample holds a few counts of this clonotype. V gene TRBV28 combines with J gene TRBJ1-5; D remains ambiguous. This CDR3 comprises 11 residues. CDR1 and CDR2 from the germline V gene are MDHEN and SYDVKM. V gave up 8 bases and J gave up 3 bases, with 5 bases separating them. The CDR3 loop is CASSFNQPQHF. CDR3 bases: TGTGCCAGCTCCTTCAATCAGCCCCAGCATTTT.

The rearrangement links TRBV5-6 to TRBJ2-3; D gene uncertain. This CDR3 region has 15 residues. The germline V and J ends were trimmed by 9 bases and 0 bases, with 17 bases remaining between them. Germline lookup yields CDR1 SGHDT and CDR2 YYEEEE. In DNA form, the CDR3 reads TGTGCCACCAAAATGATGACGCTGAGCACAGATACGCAGTATTTT. Translation gives CATKMMTLSTDTQYF.

In its sample, this clonotype was seen a few times. The V call is TRBV20-1, the J call TRBJ2-1; TRBD1 agrees at 9 bases. In germline, CDR1 is DFQATT, CDR2 SNEGSKA (reference sequence). Losses at the gene ends were 7 bases for V and 6 bases for J; bases not matched to a gene: 10. There are 14 residues in the CDR3. In DNA form, the CDR3 reads TGCAGTGTTCCGGGACAGGGTTTATTCAATGAGCAGTTCTTC. It is translated as CSVPGQGLFNEQFF.

V usage is TRBV4-3 and J usage is TRBJ1-4; weak D call: TRBD1 (6 bases). Per the germline V gene, CDR1 is LGHNA and CDR2 is YSLEER. The CDR3 covers 15 residues. V was clipped by 1 base and J by 6 bases, with 12 bases between them. CDR3 coding DNA: TGCGCCAGCAGCCAAGTCGGCAGGGGCGATGAAAAACTGTTTTTT. Residues: CASSQVGRGDEKLFF.

The CDR3 bases are TGCGCCAGCAGCCCGTGGGAGGGCCCGAGCTCCTACAATGAGCAGTTCTTC. Encoded protein: CASSPWEGPSSYNEQFF. The chain couples TRBV4-1 to TRBJ2-1, with 7 bases lining up with TRBD2. J was trimmed by 0 bases and V by 4 bases; bases with no gene match: 9. The germline V gene encodes CDR1 MGHRA and CDR2 YSYEKL. The CDR3 consists of 17 residues.

V is TRBV11-2 and J is TRBJ2-4, with TRBD1 matching over 7 bases. The CDR3 is made up of 14 amino acids. V lost 4 bases and J lost 7; bases outside the gene matches: 7. In germline, CDR1 is SGHAT, CDR2 FQNNGV. In DNA form, the CDR3 reads TGTGCCAGCAGCTGGACAGGAGGAGTCAACATTCAGTACTTC. This translates into CASSWTGGVNIQYF.

The rearrangement joins TRBV28 to TRBJ2-5; 8 bases line up with TRBD1. This CDR3 is 15 amino acids long. Germline V CDR1 and CDR2: MDHEN, SYDVKM. The J segment lost 4 bases and the V segment lost 6 bases, leaving 10 bases of the junction unmatched. As DNA, the CDR3 is TGTGCCAGCAGCCGACCAGGGGGCGCAGGAGAGACCCAGTACTTC. This sequence encodes CASSRPGGAGETQYF.

CDR3 bases: TGCAGTGCTGAAGAAGTCACAGATACGCAGTATTTT. This sequence encodes CSAEEVTDTQYF. The chain carries TRBV20-1 and TRBJ2-3; D gene unclear. The CDR3 is made up of 12 amino acids. From germline, CDR1 is DFQATT and CDR2 SNEGSKA (reference sequence). The V end was cut by 5 bases, the J end by 2 bases, with 8 bases between.

The V and J genes are TRBV10-3 and TRBJ2-5; D not resolved. This CDR3 spans 13 amino acids. Looked up from germline, CDR1 is ENHRY and CDR2 is SYGVKD. V was shortened by 4 bases and J by 2 bases, with 8 bases between the two germline ends. In nucleotides, the CDR3 is TGTGCCATCAGTGGAGGCCGACAAGAGACCCAGTACTTC. Translating gives CAISGGRQETQYF.

The rearrangement links TRBV12-5 to TRBJ2-2; D possibly uses TRBD1 or TRBD2 (6 bases each). CDR3 length equals 17 residues. Germline V gene lookup returns CDR1 LGHNT and CDR2 FRNRAP. The V end was cut by 8 bases, the J end by 4 bases, with 23 bases between. CDR3 DNA sequence: TGTGCTAGTAATTATGCTGTGGGGGGCGCGGGCACCGGGGAGCTGTTTTTT. Encoded protein: CASNYAVGGAGTGELFF.

The chain uses TRBV7-2 and TRBJ2-5; D is perhaps TRBD1 or TRBD2 (6 bases each). Trimming shortened V by 5 bases and J by 2 bases, and 24 bases separated the two germline ends. CDR3 size: 18 residues. The germline V gene encodes CDR1 SGHTA and CDR2 FQGNSA. Here the CDR3 reads CASSPSLGSRGEQETQYF. CDR3 DNA: TGTGCCAGCAGCCCTTCCCTCGGCTCGAGGGGGGAGCAAGAGACCCAGTACTTC.

This clonotype has just a few counts. The rearrangement joins TRBV18 to TRBJ2-2; a possible D gene is TRBD1 (7 bases). V gave up 6 bases and J gave up 4 bases, with 21 bases separating them. The CDR3 is 17 residues long. CDR1 and CDR2 (germline): KGHSH, LQKENI. CDR3 nucleotides: TGTGCCAGCTCCAAGTCCGCGGAGGGACAGCCCACCGGGGAGCTGTTTTTT. It yields the protein CASSKSAEGQPTGELFF. Supplemented by reference TRBV18 and TRBJ2-2, the full variable domain reads NAGVMQNPRHLVRRRGQEARLRCSPMKGHSHVYWYRQLPEEGLKFMVYLQKENIIDESGMPKERFSAEFPKEGPSILRIQQVVRGDSAAYFCASSKSAEGQPTGELFFGEGSRLTVL.

The rearrangement links TRBV4-3 to TRBJ1-1; D gene uncertain. Germline lookup yields CDR1 LGHNA and CDR2 YSLEER. The CDR3 is 13 amino acids. V lost 0 bases and J 3 bases, leaving 5 bases between the germline ends. CDR3 nucleotides: TGCGCCAGCAGCCAAGATAGAGACACTGAAGCTTTCTTT. This encodes CASSQDRDTEAFF.

The gene calls are TRBV7-9 and TRBJ2-2, with D possibly being TRBD1 (5 bases). CDR1 is SEHNR and CDR2 is FQNEAQ in the germline V gene (reference sequence). V was pared by 2 bases and J by 3 bases, with 10 bases between. The length of the CDR3 is 15 residues. Here the CDR3 reads CASSLLQGDTGELFF. The DNA of the CDR3 is TGTGCCAGCAGCTTACTCCAGGGTGACACCGGGGAGCTGTTTTTT.

This clonotype was recorded a few times. J is TRBJ2-7 and V is TRBV4-2; TRBD2 agrees at 13 bases. The germline V gene has CDR1 LGHNA and CDR2 YNFKEQ. V lost 6 bases and J lost 5; bases outside the gene matches: 7. The CDR3 loop spans 15 amino acids. The CDR3 DNA reads as TGTGCCAGCAGTCAACTCGGACTAGCGGGAGACGAGCAGTACTTC. Translating it yields CASSQLGLAGDEQYF.

The chain is built from TRBV6-2 or TRBV6-3 and TRBJ1-6, with 10 nucleotides matching TRBD1. CDR3 length: 16 amino acids. Germline CDR1 reads MNHEY; CDR2 reads SVGEGT. Trimming took 4 bases from V and 8 from J; bases not matched to a gene: 8. Here the CDR3 reads CASSWGQGRLHSPLHF. The CDR3, as DNA: TGTGCCAGCAGTTGGGGACAGGGGCGCCTCCATTCACCCCTCCACTTT.

The V and J genes are TRBV28 and TRBJ2-3; D is perhaps TRBD1 (5 bases). The V end was cut by 7 bases, the J end by 0 bases, with 20 bases between. The CDR3 covers 17 residues. Germline V lookup: CDR1 MDHEN, CDR2 SYDVKM. The DNA for the CDR3 is TGTGCCAGCAACGAGAACGGACAACCCTCGAGCACAGATACGCAGTATTTT. Translated, it gives CASNENGQPSSTDTQYF. The full variable domain, rest sourced from reference TRBV28 and TRBJ2-3, is DVKVTQSSRYLVKRTGEKVFLECVQDMDHENMFWYRQDPGLGLRLIYFSYDVKMKEKGDIPEGYSVSREKKERFSLILESASTNQTSMYLCASNENGQPSSTDTQYFGPGTRLTVL.

The J gene is TRBJ1-5, the V gene TRBV19, with D possibly TRBD1 on 5 matching bases. The CDR3 is made up of 16 amino acids. Germline V CDR1 and CDR2: LNHDA, SQIVND (reference sequence). V was pared by 0 bases and J by 0 bases, with 9 bases between. CDR3: CASSIEGTYSNQPQHF. The CDR3 DNA reads TGTGCCAGTAGTATAGAGGGGACGTATAGCAATCAGCCCCAGCATTTT.

This clonotype was detected only a few times. This chain links TRBV29-1 with TRBJ2-7; perhaps TRBD1 as D (6 bases). This CDR3 comprises 13 residues. Germline V CDR1 and CDR2: SQVTM, ANQGSEA. Trimming shortened V by 0 bases and J by 5 bases, and 11 bases separated the two germline ends. The chain's CDR3 is CSVEEQGRHEQYF. The CDR3 coding sequence is TGCAGCGTTGAAGAACAGGGTAGACACGAGCAGTACTTC.